This TCR beta chain was identified during a study of T cell changes during pregnancy in multiple sclerosis. TCRdb's copy holds only in-frame clones and misses some; the assay was immunoSEQ multiplex PCR. Among tens of thousands of clones listed, about 90% were seen once. The CDR3 runs to 11 residues. CDR1 GTSNPN and CDR2 SVGIG come from the germline V gene (reference sequence). V was pared by 3 bases and J by 3 bases, with 6 bases between. The specimen comprised CD8+ T cells from peripheral blood mononuclear cells, sampled in the third trimester of pregnancy. This clonotype was obtained from a female donor with multiple sclerosis, enrolled in a pregnancy study. The chain links TRBV30 to TRBJ2-7; a possible D gene is TRBD2 (5 bases). The CDR3 region is CAWREDYEQYF. For the CDR3, the DNA is TGTGCCTGGAGGGAGGACTACGAGCAGTACTTC.